The entry below gives a single TCR beta chain sequence along with its context. The antigen it recognizes is unknown. Per-base quality was not reported, and no clone a single base away is much larger than it. This sample is drawn from a study of OX40 agonist ivuxolimab in advanced cancers. At the level of the whole study: Ivuxolimab was an agonistic, fully human IgG2 monoclonal antibody directed against OX40 (CD134), a costimulatory receptor. The point of sequencing TCRbeta in the periphery was to test whether ivuxolimab changed TCR sequence diversity and drove clonal T-cell expansion. Of the roughly 50 dose-escalation patients, hepatocellular carcinoma was present in 19, melanoma in roughly 15, renal cell carcinoma in 9 and head and neck cancer in 9. Partial responses were achieved by three dose-escalation patients, of whom one had hepatocellular carcinoma and two had cutaneous melanoma. Intravenous ivuxolimab was administered to patients every 2 weeks at six dose levels: 0.01, 0.1, 0.3, 1.5, 3 and 10 mg/kg. In the dose-escalation cohort, 82.7% of patients were male, and the mean age was approximately 60 years, with a range of 23 to 79. The paper covers the monotherapy dose-escalation part of the phase I ivuxolimab trial, which included N ≈ 50 patients. Prior anti-PD-1, anti-PD-L1 or anti-CTLA-4 therapy was permitted, and checkpoint inhibitors had been received by around 39% of dose-escalation patients.

The research as a whole found: Low levels of normalized T-cell clonal expansion were also seen in some patients who did not respond. Which antigens the clonally expanded peripheral T cells were specific for was not determined. Clonal expansion of both CD4+ and CD8+ blood T cells was observed from baseline to week 6 at doses 0.1 to 3.0 mg/kg. After ivuxolimab, more expanded clones were found on average in CD8+ T cells than in CD4+ T cells. In partial responders in the 0.1-3.0 mg/kg groups, normalized peripheral clonal expansion was found to be among the lowest, especially among CD8+ T cells.

The CDR3, cysteine through phenylalanine, is 15 amino acids long. This entry keeps only the CDR3 DNA: 45 bases, framed from base 1. Looking up the germline V gene yields CDR1 MNHNS and CDR2 SASEGT. Clipping removes 0 bases from V and 7 bases from J, with 5 as the unmatched junction base count. Patients with a history of autoimmune disease or receiving systemic immunosuppression were excluded from the trial. Peripheral blood for TCR sequencing was collected from all dose cohorts at baseline, on cycle 4 day 1, and on cycle 7 day 1. Samples came from an open-label, multicenter, first-in-human phase I dose-escalation trial of ivuxolimab. Adults with locally advanced or metastatic melanoma, renal cell carcinoma, hepatocellular carcinoma or head and neck squamous cell carcinoma were enrolled in the trial. Before TCR sequencing, CD4+ and CD8+ T cells were separately sorted from peripheral blood. To sequence the TCRbeta CDR3 region, genomic DNA was isolated from the sorted cells. TCRbeta CDR3 regions were sequenced using the immunoSEQ Assay. Not all clones reach the TCRdb copy of this immuneACCESS table, which keeps in-frame sequences only. Checked studies attribute under half of the gap to unresolved V genes and leave the rest unexplained. In this sample the table shows 20,000 to 25,000 clones, approximately 86% of which occur a single time. The ten largest clones represent over 15% of the sample.

The input for sequencing was CD4+ or CD8+ T cells sorted from blood, taken in a trial of the OX40 agonist ivuxolimab. The V and J genes are TRBV6-1 and TRBJ1-2, with TRBD1 identical over 10 junction bases. The sequence was obtained from an adult with an advanced solid tumor such as melanoma, head and neck, liver or kidney cancer. CDR3 reads: CASSEAAGTGAGYTF. The DNA sequence is given as TGTGCCAGCAGTGAAGCTGCCGGGACAGGGGCTGGCTACACCTTC.